This T cell receptor beta chain was identified in a study of OX40 agonist ivuxolimab in advanced cancers. Study context: The dose-escalation cohort was approximately 80% male, with a mean age of around 54 years, ranging about 23 to 79. Two patients with cutaneous melanoma and one with hepatocellular carcinoma, three in total, showed partial responses. Study conclusions and caveats: Which antigen the expanded peripheral T cells recognized is unknown.

The CDR3 is 16 amino acids. The germline V gene encodes CDR1 MNHEY and CDR2 SMNVEV (reference sequence). V dropped 2 bases and J dropped 5; count of bases not matched to a gene: 8. Only in-frame clones appear in the TCRdb table, and some are missing; sequencing was by immunoSEQ multiplex PCR. The table has tens of thousands of clones, approximately 84% seen once. A note on this clone: Antigen unknown.

The chain carries TRBV27 and TRBJ1-1, with 10 bases that match TRBD1. The TCR comes from an adult with an advanced solid tumor such as melanoma, head and neck, liver or kidney cancer. Source: CD4+ or CD8+ T cells sorted from blood, taken in a trial of the OX40 agonist ivuxolimab. The CDR3 DNA follows: TGTGCCAGCAGTTTAGACCCCGGGACAGGGGTTACTGAAGCTTTCTTT. Translation gives CASSLDPGTGVTEAFF.